The 17 T cell receptor beta chains reported below all come from one sample, sequenced in a study of vaccination and CD4 T cells after COVID-19. The Oncomine TCR Beta short-read assay sequenced DNA from cultured CD4+ T cells. TCRdb called the PCR reads again in MiXCR, with one record for every CDR3 protein. The repertoire includes 12,000 or so distinct CDR3 sequences, 35% to 55% of them detected once, and 15% to 20% sits in the top ten. No cognate antigen is known for these TCRs. This sample's treatment: roughly ten-day PBMC culture with coronavirus spike peptide pools or control peptides (ViraFEST assay). Specimen: cultured CD4+ T cells from blood. These TCRs come from a human donor with COVID-19.

In its sample, this clonotype was seen a few times. J is TRBJ1-5 and V is TRBV12-3 or TRBV12-4; D is unresolved. Trimming shortened V by 5 bases and J by 0 bases, and 14 bases separated the two germline ends. The CDR3 has 16 amino acids. The CDR3 here is CASSPRAPDSNQPQHF. DNA for the CDR3: TGTGCCAGCAGTCCCCGGGCCCCAGATAGCAATCAGCCCCAGCATTTT.

The gene calls are TRBV10-1 and TRBJ2-1; 7 bases map to TRBD2. The germline V gene encodes CDR1 WNHNN and CDR2 SYGVQD (reference sequence). There are 13 residues in the CDR3. V lost 4 bases to trimming and J lost 9 bases; unmatched junction nucleotides: 6. The CDR3 nucleotides read TGCGCCAGCAGTGGGGTAGCGGGCTTTGAGCAGTTCTTC. Its translation: CASSGVAGFEQFF.

The chain uses TRBV11-3 and TRBJ2-5; TRBD1 might be the D (5 bases). Germline CDR1 and CDR2: SGHNT and YENEEA. V was trimmed by 3 bases and J by 4 bases, leaving 6 bases between them. CDR3 length: 12 amino acids. For the CDR3, the DNA is TGTGCCAGCAGCTTCAGGGCAGAGACCCAGTACTTC. Amino acids: CASSFRAETQYF.

The chain combines TRBV19 with TRBJ2-1, with a tentative D call TRBD2 (5 bases). CDR3 size: 14 residues. Germline V CDR1 and CDR2: LNHDA, SQIVND (reference sequence). Between the trimmed V and J ends, which lost 2 bases and 0 bases, there was a span of 5 bases. The CDR3 sequence: CASSITSSYNEQFF. CDR3 DNA sequence: TGTGCCAGTAGTATAACTAGCTCCTACAATGAGCAGTTCTTC.

The chain combines TRBV2 with TRBJ2-2, with TRBD1 identical over 9 bases. Germline values: CDR1 SNHLY, CDR2 FYNNEI. The CDR3 spans 15 residues. The junction had 4 bases not matched to a gene; V was cut back by 6 bases and J by 2 bases. In DNA, the CDR3 is TGTGCCAGCAGGCGGACAGGGGATAACACCGGGGAGCTGTTTTTT. It encodes CASRRTGDNTGELFF.

The chain employs TRBV29-1 and TRBJ1-1; D is unclear. Per the germline V gene, CDR1 is SQVTM and CDR2 is ANQGSEA. Deletions cut 7 bases from V and 0 bases from J, with 15 bases between. The CDR3 has 14 residues. The CDR3 spells CSANSMIMNTEAFF. Written as DNA, the CDR3 is TGCAGCGCCAACTCCATGATTATGAACACTGAAGCTTTCTTT.

The sample holds a few counts of this clonotype. This chain joins TRBV30 and TRBJ1-1; D is uncertain. Looked up from germline, CDR1 is GTSNPN and CDR2 is SVGIG (reference sequence). V lost 0 bases, J lost 3 bases, and 17 bases lay in between. This CDR3 comprises 16 residues. CDR3 bases: TGTGCCTGGAGTGTACTTATCAGACTCGGGGACACTGAAGCTTTCTTT. Encoded protein: CAWSVLIRLGDTEAFF.

The rearrangement uses TRBV6-5 and TRBJ1-6, with TRBD1 matching over 7 bases. V trimming: 4 bases; J trimming: 5 bases; junction bases outside the gene matches: 5. CDR1 and CDR2 from the germline V gene are MNHEY and SVGAGI. The length of the CDR3 is 15 residues. The CDR3 nucleotides read TGTGCCAGCAGTTCCACCGGGACAGATAATTCACCCCTCCACTTT. It is translated as CASSSTGTDNSPLHF.

This chain joins TRBV5-8 and TRBJ2-3; possible D gene TRBD2, 6 bases. The CDR3 contains 14 residues. V lost 1 base and J lost 2, with 8 bases in between. CDR1 is SGHTS, CDR2 YDEGEE, per germline. The DNA for the CDR3 is TGTGCCAGCAGCTTGTGGAGGGACACAGATACGCAGTATTTT. Protein sequence: CASSLWRDTDTQYF.

This rearrangement joins TRBV7-9 to TRBJ1-1; maybe TRBD1 (5 bases). CDR1 and CDR2 from the germline V gene are SEHNR and FQNEAQ (reference sequence). CDR3 length: 15 amino acids. V lost 5 bases, J lost 7 bases, and 20 bases lay in between. CDR3 in amino acids: CASSPRSRMDIEAFF. CDR3 nucleotide sequence: TGTGCCAGCAGCCCCAGGTCCAGGATGGACATTGAAGCTTTCTTT.

This chain joins TRBV19 and TRBJ1-1; no definite D call. The CDR3 runs 11 residues. V was shortened by 10 bases and J by 5 bases, with 11 bases between the two germline ends. Germline V CDR1 and CDR2: LNHDA, SQIVND (reference sequence). In DNA form, the CDR3 reads TGTGCCACCCTCGTCGAAACTGAAGCTTTCTTT. Protein product: CATLVETEAFF.

This clonotype was seen more than once but under ten times. The chain couples TRBV30 to TRBJ2-5, with D possibly TRBD2 on 5 matching bases. Trimming removed 0 bases at V and 1 base at J, with 12 bases between. The CDR3 has 15 residues. The germline V gene encodes CDR1 GTSNPN and CDR2 SVGIG (reference sequence). The CDR3 here is CAWSVFRGSQETQYF. Written as DNA, the CDR3 is TGTGCCTGGAGTGTATTTCGGGGTTCCCAAGAGACCCAGTACTTC.

This sequence joins TRBV2 and TRBJ1-5; 8 nucleotides agree with TRBD1. Germline CDR1 and CDR2: SNHLY and FYNNEI. This CDR3 is 14 amino acids long. The junction had 4 bases not matched to a gene; V was cut back by 3 bases and J by 6 bases. The CDR3 region is CASSDRGRGQPQHF. The CDR3 DNA sequence: TGTGCCAGCAGTGACAGGGGGCGAGGTCAGCCCCAGCATTTT.

This clonotype was seen a few times. The rearrangement uses TRBV11-2 and TRBJ2-5; weak D call: TRBD1 (6 bases). The CDR3 runs 15 residues. V lost 0 bases, J lost 7 bases, and 15 bases lay in between. Germline V lookup: CDR1 SGHAT, CDR2 FQNNGV. The CDR3 DNA reads as TGTGCCAGCAGCTTAGACTCAGGGGCCTATTGGACCCAGTACTTC. This codes for CASSLDSGAYWTQYF.

This clonotype was seen a few times. The V and J genes are TRBV6-4 and TRBJ2-2; D gene unclear. From germline, CDR1 is MRHNA and CDR2 SNTAGT. The CDR3 length is 14 residues. The V end lost 4 bases, the J end lost 4 bases, and 10 bases lay between the germline ends. CDR3 amino acids: CASSGTPGTGELFF. For the CDR3, the DNA is TGTGCCAGCAGTGGGACGCCAGGCACCGGGGAGCTGTTTTTT.

The J gene is TRBJ1-4, the V gene TRBV5-6; 7 bases are a match to TRBD1. There are 15 residues in the CDR3. The germline V gene has CDR1 SGHDT and CDR2 YYEEEE. J lost 10 bases, V lost 2 bases, and 11 bases had no gene match. Written as DNA, the CDR3 is TGTGCCAGCAGCTTAACGGGACAGCCAGAACGAAAACTGTTTTTT. Amino acids: CASSLTGQPERKLFF.

V and J are TRBV12-5 and TRBJ2-5, with 9 bases identical to TRBD1. CDR3 size: 15 residues. Losses at the gene ends were 6 bases for V and 1 base for J; bases not matched to a gene: 6. Germline-derived CDR1 and CDR2 are LGHNT and FRNRAP. The CDR3: CASGTGGRSQETQYF. CDR3 DNA sequence: TGTGCTAGTGGGACAGGGGGTCGGAGCCAAGAGACCCAGTACTTC. The full variable domain, rest sourced from reference TRBV12-5 and TRBJ2-5, is DARVTQTPRHKVTEMGQEVTMRCQPILGHNTVFWYRQTMMQGLELLAYFRNRAPLDDSGMPKDRFSAEMPDATLATLKIQPSEPRDSAVYFCASGTGGRSQETQYFGPGTRLLVL.